This entry features one TCR beta chain sequence. The target antigen is unknown. The CDR3 has 13 residues. CDR1 and CDR2 (germline): DFQATT, SNEGSKA (reference sequence). Between the trimmed V and J ends, which lost 3 bases and 1 base, there was a span of 8 bases. Time point: persistent/refractory GD, antithyroid drugs over 5 years with positive TRAb. The TCR library used RNA extracted from PBMCs. The sample is drawn from a study of regulatory T cells in long-lasting Graves disease. Points from the study as a whole: The study found TRBV28, TRBJ1-2 and TRBJ2-5 favored in persistent disease.

Building the TCR beta libraries relied on iRepertoire HTBI primers, and CDR3 regions underwent Arm-PCR. Original analysis: The samples included around 65 TRBV and 14 TRBJ segments. TCRdb ran MiXCR on the multiplex PCR reads and lists one entry per CDR3 protein. TCRdb's processing, not the authors' own work, is the source of the V and J calls. The profile covers a few hundred thousand distinct CDR3 sequences, with 20% to 30% appearing a single time and about 27% taken by the ten largest. V usage is TRBV20-1 and J usage is TRBJ2-3; the D gene is possibly TRBD2 (5 bases). This TCR derives from a female donor with Graves disease. Material: peripheral blood mononuclear cells (PBMCs), obtained when the disease was refractory, from a patient treated with antithyroid drugs. DNA of the CDR3: TGCAGTGCTAGCGGGGATCGCACAGATACGCAGTATTTT. Translating gives CSASGDRTDTQYF.